Presented here are 9 T cell receptor beta chains from one specimen sequenced in a study of blood T cell repertoires in COVID-19. Data came from immunoSEQ multiplex PCR; TCRdb stores just in-frame clones and leaves some out. The sample lists approximately 490,000 clones, about 85% occurring once. Source material: PBMCs or T cells enriched from blood (not recorded which). All receptors come from a woman younger than 30 who had recovered from COVID-19.

V and J are TRBV29-1 and TRBJ1-2, with D perhaps matching TRBD1 (5 bases). CDR3 length: 12 residues. From germline, CDR1 is SQVTM and CDR2 ANQGSEA. The V end was cut by 0 bases, the J end by 7 bases, with 9 bases between. The CDR3 coding sequence is TGCAGCGTTGAAGAAGGGGCTGGTGGCTACACCTTC. Translated, it gives CSVEEGAGGYTF.

This chain links TRBV19 with TRBJ2-1; 14 positions agree with TRBD2. The CDR3 sequence is 16 residues long. V trimming: 5 bases; J trimming: 7 bases; junction bases outside the gene matches: 7. Germline loops: CDR1 LNHDA, CDR2 SQIVND (reference sequence). The CDR3 DNA sequence: TGTGCCAGTAGTTCCTCGAGGACTAGCGGGGGGAATGAGCAGTTCTTC. Its translation is CASSSSRTSGGNEQFF.

This rearrangement joins TRBV7-2 to TRBJ2-7; 10 bases map to TRBD1. Germline CDR1 is SGHTA and CDR2 is FQGNSA. This CDR3 is 16 amino acids long. The V gene end was trimmed by 1 base and the J gene end by 5 bases; junction bases not matched to a gene: 8. In DNA form, the CDR3 reads TGTGCCAGCAGCTTAGGGGGGGGACAGGGGTACCACGAGCAGTACTTC. The encoded protein is CASSLGGGQGYHEQYF.

This sequence joins TRBV6-5 and TRBJ2-7, with 8 bases aligning to TRBD2. This CDR3 comprises 14 residues. The V and J ends lost 7 bases and 5 bases, in that order; junction bases with no gene match: 10. Germline V gene lookup returns CDR1 MNHEY and CDR2 SVGAGI. DNA of the CDR3: TGTGCCAGCACCGACCCTCGGGAGGGCGACGAGCAGTACTTC. Its translation is CASTDPREGDEQYF.

This clone came up a few times. This chain links TRBV30 with TRBJ1-3; D unclear. Trimming removed 4 bases from V and 0 bases from J, with 16 bases in between. The CDR3 contains 16 residues. Germline V gene sequence: CDR1 GTSNPN, CDR2 SVGIG (reference sequence). The CDR3 here is CAWTPPEQFSGNTIYF. CDR3 DNA sequence: TGTGCCTGGACTCCTCCCGAACAGTTCTCTGGAAACACCATATATTTT.

V and J are TRBV18 and TRBJ1-1; TRBD1 matches at 9 bases. After removal of 3 bases from V and 0 bases from J, the junction contained 8 bases not matched to a gene. This CDR3 comprises 17 residues. Germline V lookup: CDR1 KGHSH, CDR2 LQKENI. The CDR3 reads CASSPTGTGRLNTEAFF. The CDR3, as DNA: TGTGCCAGCTCACCTACCGGGACAGGGAGGTTGAACACTGAAGCTTTCTTT. The variable domain in full, completed from reference TRBV18 and TRBJ1-1, reads NAGVMQNPRHLVRRRGQEARLRCSPMKGHSHVYWYRQLPEEGLKFMVYLQKENIIDESGMPKERFSAEFPKEGPSILRIQQVVRGDSAAYFCASSPTGTGRLNTEAFFGQGTRLTVV.

The chain recombines TRBV3-1 (or the pseudogene TRBV3-2) with TRBJ2-7, with 7 bases fitting TRBD2. The V gene's germline CDR1 is LGHDT and CDR2 YNNKEL (reference sequence). With V trimmed by 2 bases and J by 5 bases, 3 bases remained unmatched. CDR3 length equals 13 residues. The CDR3 loop is CASSQRGEDEQYF. The CDR3 DNA follows: TGTGCCAGCAGCCAACGGGGGGAGGACGAGCAGTACTTC.

V and J are TRBV18 and TRBJ1-1; tentatively, D is TRBD1 (5 bases). The V and J ends lost 2 bases and 5 bases respectively, with 15 bases between them. The CDR3 has 15 amino acids. Germline CDR1 is KGHSH and CDR2 is LQKENI. Here the CDR3 reads CASSPWEGLGTEAFF. The CDR3 nucleotides are TGTGCCAGCTCACCATGGGAGGGGCTGGGAACTGAAGCTTTCTTT.

The chain has TRBV30 and TRBJ1-2, with D possibly being TRBD1 (5 bases). The CDR3 extends over 15 amino acids. Germline V lookup: CDR1 GTSNPN, CDR2 SVGIG (reference sequence). V was shortened by 3 bases and J by 4 bases, with 18 bases between the two germline ends. CDR3 DNA sequence: TGTGCCTGGAGCGAAAGCGACAGCGCCTTCTATGGCTACACCTTC. It codes for CAWSESDSAFYGYTF.